This T cell receptor beta chain was sequenced in a study of identical twins. General study findings and limits: Among beta out-of-frame sequences, excess sharing between twins appeared weaker.

This CDR3 contains 16 residues. Trimming took off 1 base at V and 3 bases at J, with 15 bases between the two ends. Concerning this clonotype: Its antigen is unidentified.

Each CDR3 protein gets one entry after TCRdb re-called the 5' RACE reads with MiXCR. The data contain about 470,000 distinct CDR3 sequences, roughly 24% of them singletons. This sample was shared with a second study, whose subject was T cells expressing NK-cell markers. From that paper: Underlying the TCR beta repertoires were sorted CD3+CD56+NKG2C+, CD3+CD56+NKG2C- and CD3+CD56-NKG2C+ T cells. These clonotypes additionally ranked first within the CD3+CD56-NKG2C+ fraction of a handful of donors.

The sample was CD4+ T cells sorted from blood. V is TRBV12-3 or TRBV12-4 and J is TRBJ1-1; a weak D match, TRBD1 (6 bases). The source of this sequence is a woman aged 18-29 years in good health. The CDR3 region is CASSLGDNVRHTEAFF. DNA of the CDR3: TGTGCCAGCAGTTTAGGGGACAACGTGAGGCACACTGAAGCTTTCTTT.